The 25 T cell receptor beta chains in this list originate from one sample, sequenced in a study of beta chain features in type 1 diabetes. Regarding the study as a whole: There was a moderate but significant shortening of TCRB CDR3s in all four CD4+ subsets of Type 1 diabetes patients.

The sequenced template was cDNA made from the entire isolated RNA. TCRdb's copy holds only in-frame clones and misses some; the assay was immunoSEQ multiplex PCR. The sample lists 50,000 or so clones, around 40% occurring once. These TCRs' antigens remain unknown. The sample was stem cell memory CD4+ T cells from blood. These receptor sequences come from a man aged 30 to 45 with type 1 diabetes.

CDR3 amino acids: CASSRTGQDTQYF. CDR3 DNA sequence: TGTGCCAGCAGCCGGACAGGGCAAGATACGCAGTATTTT. This chain connects TRBV9 to TRBJ2-3; 8 bases are shared with TRBD1. Trimming at V came to 4 bases and at J to 5 bases, leaving 3 bases not matched to a gene. From germline, CDR1 is SGDLS and CDR2 YYNGEE. The CDR3 has 13 amino acids.

The CDR3 sequence: CASSLAGGGARSTEAFF. The CDR3 DNA reads TGTGCCAGCAGCTTGGCCGGTGGGGGGGCGAGGTCGACTGAAGCTTTCTTT. The chain couples TRBV5-4 to TRBJ1-1, with D perhaps TRBD1 (6 bases). CDR3 length: 17 residues. Per the germline V gene, CDR1 is SGHNT and CDR2 is YYREEE (reference sequence). The germline V and J ends were trimmed by 0 bases and 5 bases, with 20 bases remaining between them.

The chain carries TRBV15 and TRBJ2-7, with TRBD1 as a possible D gene (6 bases). The CDR3 consists of 14 residues. Germline V gene sequence: CDR1 LNHNV, CDR2 YYDKDF (reference sequence). The V gene lost 8 bases and the J gene lost 1 base, with 15 bases spanning the gap. The CDR3 loop is CATARDKGSYEQYF. DNA for the CDR3: TGTGCCACCGCCCGGGACAAGGGTTCCTACGAGCAGTACTTC.

J is TRBJ1-4 and V is TRBV5-6, with TRBD1 matching 7 bases. Per the germline V gene, CDR1 is SGHDT and CDR2 is YYEEEE. V was clipped by 2 bases and J by 7 bases; unmatched bases: 5. The length of the CDR3 is 14 residues. Here the CDR3 DNA reads TGTGCCAGCAGCTTAACAGGGGCGGGTGAAAAACTGTTTTTT. It translates to CASSLTGAGEKLFF.

With respect to this clone: Distinct nucleotide sequences in the sample also encode this CDR3. This sequence joins TRBV5-4 and TRBJ1-2; D call uncertain. The CDR3 is 14 residues long. Germline V gives CDR1 SGHNT, CDR2 YYREEE (reference sequence). Deletions cut 0 bases from V and 6 bases from J, with 12 bases between. CDR3 DNA: TGTGCCAGCAGCTTGGGCACGGGAAATAATGGCTACACCTTC. Protein product: CASSLGTGNNGYTF.

The genes are TRBV5-4 and TRBJ1-2, with TRBD1 as a possible D gene (5 bases). V shed 3 bases and J shed 8 bases, with 20 bases lying between them. Germline V gene sequence: CDR1 SGHNT, CDR2 YYREEE (reference sequence). The CDR3 spans 15 residues. The CDR3 here is CASSWGVRAGEGYTF. The CDR3 nucleotides read TGTGCCAGCAGCTGGGGGGTAAGAGCCGGCGAGGGCTACACCTTC.

This chain links TRBV28 with TRBJ2-5, with a possible D match to TRBD1 (5 bases). The CDR3 sequence is 14 residues long. V was pared by 3 bases and J by 4 bases, with 12 bases between. The V gene's germline CDR1 is MDHEN and CDR2 SYDVKM. The CDR3 reads CASSFSDRGETQYF. For the CDR3, the DNA is TGTGCCAGCAGTTTCTCTGATAGGGGAGAGACCCAGTACTTC.

The chain recombines TRBV2 with TRBJ2-2; D not certain. CDR1 SNHLY and CDR2 FYNNEI come from the germline V gene. Trimming stripped 2 bases from V and 8 bases from J, with 9 bases between. CDR3 size: 13 residues. The CDR3 loop reads CASSETARGELFF. DNA of the CDR3: TGTGCCAGCAGTGAAACGGCGAGGGGGGAGCTGTTTTTT.

This clone was detected a few times. This sequence joins TRBV2 and TRBJ2-5; D might be TRBD1 (5 bases). The CDR3 covers 16 residues. Per germline, CDR1 SNHLY and CDR2 FYNNEI. V shed 5 bases and J shed 13 bases, with 29 bases lying between them. CDR3 in amino acids: CASSPTLQGTQETGYF. Here the CDR3 DNA reads TGTGCCAGCAGTCCGACTCTCCAGGGCACCCAAGAGACCGGGTACTTC.

This clone has more than one count but fewer than ten. The chain is built from TRBV7-8 and TRBJ2-6; D is unclear. Trimming took 4 bases from V and 0 from J, leaving 7 bases between them. Looked up from germline, CDR1 is SGHVS and CDR2 is FQNEAQ. This CDR3 has 15 amino acids. The CDR3 spells CASSSRPSGANVLTF. The CDR3 DNA is TGTGCCAGCAGCTCGAGGCCCTCTGGGGCCAACGTCCTGACTTTC.

This clone appeared a few times. V usage is TRBV28 and J usage is TRBJ2-7, with a possible D match to TRBD1 (6 bases). Germline V lookup: CDR1 MDHEN, CDR2 SYDVKM. CDR3 length: 16 residues. V shed 2 bases and J shed 3 bases, with 17 bases lying between them. The CDR3 region has the DNA TGTGCCAGCAGTTTAGGTACAGGGAAGGGAGTCTACGAGCAGTACTTC. The encoded protein is CASSLGTGKGVYEQYF.

This sequence joins TRBV7-9 and TRBJ2-6; 9 bases map to TRBD1. Germline CDR1 and CDR2: SEHNR and FQNEAQ (reference sequence). The CDR3 extends over 18 amino acids. V gave up 3 bases and J gave up 1 base; unmatched junction bases: 7. CDR3 bases: TGTGCCAGCAGCTTGGTGGGACAGGGAGCATCTGGGGCCAACGTCCTGACTTTC. Encoded protein: CASSLVGQGASGANVLTF.

The gene calls are TRBV28 and TRBJ2-3, with D maybe TRBD2 (5 bases). V shed 3 bases and J shed 2 bases, with 15 bases lying between them. CDR1 and CDR2 from the germline V gene are MDHEN and SYDVKM. This CDR3 has 16 residues. CDR3 region: CASSFRTGMNTDTQYF. DNA for the CDR3: TGTGCCAGCAGTTTCCGTACGGGAATGAACACAGATACGCAGTATTTT.

This clone was observed a few times. Distinct nucleotide sequences in the sample also encode this CDR3. V and J are TRBV5-1 and TRBJ2-5, with TRBD2 identical over 11 bases. The CDR3 is 14 residues long. CDR1 SGHRS and CDR2 YFSETQ come from the germline V gene. Trimming took 4 bases from V and 4 from J; bases not matched to a gene: 3. The CDR3 coding sequence is TGCGCCAGCAGCCCGGGGACTAGCGGAGAGACCCAGTACTTC. Protein: CASSPGTSGETQYF.

The genes are TRBV5-5 and TRBJ2-5; D not certain. The germline V and J ends were trimmed by 0 bases and 1 base, with 7 bases remaining between them. The CDR3 loop spans 14 amino acids. In germline, CDR1 is SGHKS, CDR2 YYEKEE (reference sequence). As DNA, the CDR3 is TGTGCCAGCAGCTTGGCTCGCAGCCAAGAGACCCAGTACTTC. Amino acid sequence: CASSLARSQETQYF. Together with reference TRBV5-5 and TRBJ2-5, the CDR3 gives the full variable domain: DAGVTQSPTHLIKTRGQQVTLRCSPISGHKSVSWYQQVLGQGPQFIFQYYEKEERGRGNFPDRFSARQFPNYSSELNVNALLLGDSALYLCASSLARSQETQYFGPGTRLLVL.

This rearrangement joins TRBV2 to TRBJ1-1; D ambiguous. CDR1 and CDR2 (germline): SNHLY, FYNNEI. V was trimmed by 3 bases and J by 1 base, leaving 6 bases between them. The CDR3 is 13 amino acids. The CDR3 loop is CASSDNGNTEAFF. The DNA for the CDR3 is TGTGCCAGCAGTGACAACGGGAACACTGAAGCTTTCTTT.

This clone was seen a few times. The genes are TRBV5-6 and TRBJ1-4; perhaps TRBD1 as D (5 bases). Per the germline V gene, CDR1 is SGHDT and CDR2 is YYEEEE. V lost 5 bases, J lost 4 bases, and 12 bases lay in between. This CDR3 contains 14 residues. CDR3 residues: CASSPGGVNEKLFF. In DNA form, the CDR3 reads TGTGCCAGCAGTCCGGGGGGAGTTAATGAAAAACTGTTTTTT.

In this sample, this clone turned up a few times. The chain is built from TRBV7-3 and TRBJ2-5, with a weak D call TRBD1 (6 bases). Germline-derived CDR1 and CDR2 are SGHTA and FQGTGA. The CDR3 extends over 14 amino acids. The ends were cut back, 3 bases at V and 5 bases at J, with 13 bases in the middle. The CDR3, as DNA: TGTGCCAGCAGCTTGCAGGGGATGGACGAGACCCAGTACTTC. This codes for CASSLQGMDETQYF. Drawing the rest from reference TRBV7-3 and TRBJ2-5, the complete variable domain is GAGVSQTPSNKVTEKGKYVELRCDPISGHTALYWYRQSLGQGPEFLIYFQGTGAADDSGLPNDRFFAVRPEGSVSTLKIQRTERGDSAVYLCASSLQGMDETQYFGPGTRLLVL.

The rearrangement uses TRBV27 and TRBJ1-1; 10 nucleotides line up with TRBD1. The CDR3 spans 12 residues. Germline lookup yields CDR1 MNHEY and CDR2 SMNVEV (reference sequence). V was pared by 7 bases and J by 8 bases, with 4 bases of the junction left unmatched. CDR3: CASTDRGKEAFF. CDR3 bases: TGTGCCAGCACGGACAGGGGGAAAGAAGCTTTCTTT.

V usage is TRBV2 and J usage is TRBJ2-7; 10 bases match TRBD2. Losses at the gene ends were 6 bases for V and 0 bases for J; bases not matched to a gene: 2. Germline CDR1 SNHLY, CDR2 FYNNEI. The CDR3 loop spans 14 amino acids. The CDR3 coding sequence is TGTGCCAGCAGCGCTAGCGGGGGCTCCTACGAGCAGTACTTC. Protein: CASSASGGSYEQYF.

This chain links TRBV7-9 with TRBJ2-1; D not resolved. CDR1 and CDR2 from the germline V gene are SEHNR and FQNEAQ (reference sequence). This CDR3 has 15 residues. The V end lost 1 base, the J end lost 3 bases, and 10 bases lay between the germline ends. The CDR3 here is CASSLEAYDYNEQFF. The DNA of the CDR3 is TGTGCCAGCAGCTTAGAAGCGTACGACTACAATGAGCAGTTCTTC. Looking up the rest from reference TRBV7-9 and TRBJ2-1 gives the full variable domain: DTGVSQNPRHKITKRGQNVTFRCDPISEHNRLYWYRQTLGQGPEFLTYFQNEAQLEKSRLLSDRFSAERPKGSFSTLEIQRTEQGDSAMYLCASSLEAYDYNEQFFGPGTRLTVL.

V is TRBV5-1 and J is TRBJ2-3; D gene ambiguous. The CDR3 is 15 residues long. Trimming shortened V by 0 bases and J by 0 bases, and 8 bases separated the two germline ends. Germline loops: CDR1 SGHRS, CDR2 YFSETQ. The CDR3 DNA reads as TGCGCCAGCAGCTTGGGTTCGCGGAGCACAGATACGCAGTATTTT. Encoded protein: CASSLGSRSTDTQYF.

The chain carries TRBV19 and TRBJ2-3; perhaps TRBD2 as D (5 bases). Germline V gives CDR1 LNHDA, CDR2 SQIVND (reference sequence). V lost 3 bases and J lost 0, with 10 bases in between. The length of the CDR3 is 15 residues. In DNA, the CDR3 is TGTGCCAGTAGTATGGGAGTCGTCAGCACAGATACGCAGTATTTT. Translating it yields CASSMGVVSTDTQYF.

This chain uses TRBV19 with TRBJ2-7; 11 nucleotides agree with TRBD1. CDR3 size: 19 residues. The V segment lost 4 bases and the J segment 5 bases; nucleotides outside the gene matches: 19. CDR1 LNHDA and CDR2 SQIVND come from the germline V gene (reference sequence). The DNA for the CDR3 is TGTGCCAGTAGTACCAGGACAGGGGGCGTCGGGAGGGCAGTCGACGAGCAGTACTTC. This translates into CASSTRTGGVGRAVDEQYF. Filled out from reference TRBV19 and TRBJ2-7, the complete variable domain reads DGGITQSPKYLFRKEGQNVTLSCEQNLNHDAMYWYRQDPGQGLRLIYYSQIVNDFQKGDIAEGYSVSREKKESFPLTVTSAQKNPTAFYLCASSTRTGGVGRAVDEQYFGPGTRLTVT.

This clone was detected only a few times. The chain employs TRBV7-9 and TRBJ2-1, with 7 bases that match TRBD1. CDR3 length: 13 residues. Germline V gives CDR1 SEHNR, CDR2 FQNEAQ (reference sequence). V gave up 4 bases and J gave up 7 bases; unmatched junction bases: 4. CDR3 in amino acids: CASSYRGWNEQFF. CDR3 coding DNA: TGTGCCAGCAGCTACAGGGGCTGGAATGAGCAGTTCTTC.